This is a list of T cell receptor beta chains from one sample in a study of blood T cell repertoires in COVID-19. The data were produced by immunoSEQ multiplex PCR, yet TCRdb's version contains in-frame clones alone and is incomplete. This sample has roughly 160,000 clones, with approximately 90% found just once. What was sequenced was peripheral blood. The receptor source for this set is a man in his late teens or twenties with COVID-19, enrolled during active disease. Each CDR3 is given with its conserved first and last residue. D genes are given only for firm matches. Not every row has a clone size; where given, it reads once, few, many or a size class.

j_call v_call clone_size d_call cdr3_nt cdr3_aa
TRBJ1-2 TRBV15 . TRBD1 TGTGCCACCAGCCGGACAGGGGGCGCAGGCTATGGCTACACCTTC CATSRTGGAGYGYTF
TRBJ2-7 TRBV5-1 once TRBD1 TGCGCCAGCAGGTGGACAGGGGGCGGCTCCGGCGAGCAGTACTTC CASRWTGGGSGEQYF
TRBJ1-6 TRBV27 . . TGTGCCAGCAGTCCGCCGCGGAGGGGATGGAATTCACCCCTCCACTTT CASSPPRRGWNSPLHF
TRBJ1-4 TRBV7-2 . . TGTGCCAGCAGCTTAGGCGGGCATAATGAAAAACTGCTTTTT CASSLGGHNEKLLF
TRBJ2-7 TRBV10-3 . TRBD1 TGTGCCATCAGCCGGGACAGGGGGAGGGAGCAGTACTTC CAISRDRGREQYF
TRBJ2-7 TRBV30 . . TGTGCCTGGAGTTGGGGGCTCTCCACCTACGAGCAGTACTTC CAWSWGLSTYEQYF
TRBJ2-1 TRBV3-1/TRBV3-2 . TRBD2 TGTGCCAGCAGCCCCCGGGCTAGCGGATACAATGAGCAGTTCTTC CASSPRASGYNEQFF
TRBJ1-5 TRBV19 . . TGTGCCACCAGTGGAGGGTACAGCAATCAGCCCCAGCATTTT CATSGGYSNQPQHF
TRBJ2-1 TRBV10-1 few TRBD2 TGCGCCAGCAAGATTCCCGGGAGGTCCGGAAGAGGGTCCTACAATGAGCAGTTCTTC CASKIPGRSGRGSYNEQFF
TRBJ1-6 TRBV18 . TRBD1 TGTGCCAGCTCACAATTTGGGACAGGGACCAATTCACCCCTCCACTTT CASSQFGTGTNSPLHF
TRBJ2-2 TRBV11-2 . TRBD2 TGTGCCAGCTCACCTTTAGCGGGAGCAGGAGCCGGGGAGCTGTTTTTT CASSPLAGAGAGELFF
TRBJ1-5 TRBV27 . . TGTGCCAGCAGTCCCGGGTCTTACAATCAGCCCCAGCATTTT CASSPGSYNQPQHF
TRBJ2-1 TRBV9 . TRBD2 TGTGCCAGCAGCGGAGCGGGAAACAATGAGCAGTTCTTC CASSGAGNNEQFF
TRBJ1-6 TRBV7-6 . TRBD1 TGTGCCAGCAGCCGCCGGGGACAGACAAATTCACCCCTCCACTTT CASSRRGQTNSPLHF
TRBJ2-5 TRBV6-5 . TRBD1 TGTGCCAGCGGGCGGACAGGGACAGAGACCCAGTACTTC CASGRTGTETQYF
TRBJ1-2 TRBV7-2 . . TGTGCCAGCAGCCCGAAGGAGGGGATTGTTGGCTACACCTTC CASSPKEGIVGYTF
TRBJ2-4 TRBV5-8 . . TGTGCCAGCAGCTTAGTGAGGGAAGGGCTAGCCAAAAACATTCAGTACTTC CASSLVREGLAKNIQYF
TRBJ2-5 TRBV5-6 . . TGTGCCAGCAGCTTGGGATACACGGAGACCCAGTACTTC CASSLGYTETQYF
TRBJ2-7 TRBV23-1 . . TGCGCCAGCAGTCAATCAGGGCCGGGACTTGGGGGAAGGGTCTACGAGCAATACTTC CASSQSGPGLGGRVYEQYF
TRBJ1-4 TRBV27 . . TGTGCCAGCAGTTTCGGACCAAAGGGGAGGCCTAATGAAAAACTGCTTTTT CASSFGPKGRPNEKLLF
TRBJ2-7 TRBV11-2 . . TGTGCCAGCAGCTTAGGGGGACACTACGAGCAGTACTTC CASSLGGHYEQYF
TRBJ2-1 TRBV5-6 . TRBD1 TGTGCCAGCAGCCGACAGGGGAGCACCTACAATGAGCAGTTCTTC CASSRQGSTYNEQFF
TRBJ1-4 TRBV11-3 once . TGTGCCAGCAGCTTAACTTGCGGGACGGCCAATGAAAAACTGTTTTTT CASSLTCGTANEKLFF
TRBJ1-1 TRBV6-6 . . TGTGCCAGCAGTTACGGCCCGGGGATGAACACTGAAGCTTTCTTT CASSYGPGMNTEAFF
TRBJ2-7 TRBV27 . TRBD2 TGTGCCAGCGGCCTTAGCGGGAGTGGCTACGAGCAGTACTTC CASGLSGSGYEQYF
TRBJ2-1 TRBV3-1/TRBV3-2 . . TGTGCCAGCAGCCCCACAGGGCCCGTCGACAATGAGCAGTTCTTC CASSPTGPVDNEQFF
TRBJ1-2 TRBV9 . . TGTGCCAGCAGCCCCCCCGGGGGTGGCTATGGCTACACCTTC CASSPPGGGYGYTF
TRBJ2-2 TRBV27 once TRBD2 TGTGCCAGCAGTGGACTAGCGGGAGCTGGCGGGGAGCTGTTTTTT CASSGLAGAGGELFF
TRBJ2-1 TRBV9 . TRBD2 TGTGCCAGCAGCCCGGGACTAGCGGGAAATGAGCAGTTCTTC CASSPGLAGNEQFF
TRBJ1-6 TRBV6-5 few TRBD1 TGTGCCAGCAGTTACCTCGTGGGACAGCAGAATTCACCCCTCCACTTT CASSYLVGQQNSPLHF
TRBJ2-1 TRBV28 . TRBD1 TGTGCCAGCAGTGCCTTAGGACAGGGTCCATACAATGAGCAGTTCTTC CASSALGQGPYNEQFF
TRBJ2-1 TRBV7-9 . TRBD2 TGTGCCAGCAGCCTAGGGTTTAGCGGGAGAGCGAACAATGAGCAGTTCTTC CASSLGFSGRANNEQFF
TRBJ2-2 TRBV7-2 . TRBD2 TGTGCCAGCAGCTTAGGGTCGGGGCTAGCGGGCGGGGAGCTGTTTTTT CASSLGSGLAGGELFF
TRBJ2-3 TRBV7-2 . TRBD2 TGTGCCAGCAGCTTAGAGGGAGGGTATACGCAGTATTTT CASSLEGGYTQYF
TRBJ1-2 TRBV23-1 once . TGCGCCAGCAGACTACAAGCAGGGTTCTATGGCTACACCTTC CASRLQAGFYGYTF
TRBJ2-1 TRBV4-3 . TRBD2 TGCGCCAGCAGCCAAGACGGGCCTAGCGGGTATGAGCAGTTCTTC CASSQDGPSGYEQFF
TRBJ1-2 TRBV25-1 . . TGTGCCAGCAGTGACGGTACTAACTATGGCTACACCTTC CASSDGTNYGYTF
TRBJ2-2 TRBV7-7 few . TGTGCTAGCAGCCCAAGCCGCGACTTGTTCGGGGAGCTGTTTTTT CASSPSRDLFGELFF
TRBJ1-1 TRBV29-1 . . TGCAGCGTTGGCGAGGTAATCATGAACACTGAAGCTTTCTTT CSVGEVIMNTEAFF
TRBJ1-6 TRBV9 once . TGTGCCAGCAGCGACGGGAGCTCCTATAATTCACCCCTCCACTTT CASSDGSSYNSPLHF
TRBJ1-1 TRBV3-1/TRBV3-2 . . TGTGCCAGCAGCCAAGAGTTTGCGGGTAAGGCTGAAGCTTTCTTT CASSQEFAGKAEAFF
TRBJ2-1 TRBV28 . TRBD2 TGTGCCAGCAGACGACTAGCGGGGTCATACAATGAGCAGTTCTTC CASRRLAGSYNEQFF
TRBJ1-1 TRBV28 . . TGTGCCAGCAGTTTTTCCAGGGGCGCGCCCTCTCTGAAAGCTTTCTTT CASSFSRGAPSLKAFF
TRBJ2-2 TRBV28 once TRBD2 TGTGCCAGCAGTTCCCGAACACGCTGGACTGGCGGGAGCGGTGCGAGCGGGGAGCTGTTTTTT CASSSRTRWTGGSGASGELFF
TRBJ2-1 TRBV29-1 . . TGCAGCGTTGATGGGGCGGAGGGGTTCTTC CSVDGAEGFF
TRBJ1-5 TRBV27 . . TGTGCCAGCAGTCGAGGGCCCGAGGGCAATCAGCCCCAGCATTTT CASSRGPEGNQPQHF
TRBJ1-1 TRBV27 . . TGTGCCAGCAGTTTACTTAGAGTTCAGGGGCCCACTGAAGCTTTCTTT CASSLLRVQGPTEAFF
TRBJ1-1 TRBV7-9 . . TGTGCCAGCAGCCCTATCCCAGGTGGGAACACTGAAGCTTTCTTT CASSPIPGGNTEAFF